Listed below are T cell receptor beta chains from one sample, sequenced in a study of blood T cell repertoires in COVID-19. TCRdb's copy holds only in-frame clones and misses some; the assay was immunoSEQ multiplex PCR. The sample contains some 80,000 clones, about 76% of which appear only once. Sequencing used peripheral blood. The receptor set was obtained from an elderly woman with active or convalescent COVID-19. CDR3s include the opening cysteine and the closing phenylalanine or tryptophan.

TRBV7-3 CASSSKPGGTGELFF
TRBV6-1 CASRDMTGQGSPLHF
TRBV3-1/TRBV3-2 CASSGQGARTEAFF
TRBV6-5 CASSLLGSTGTDTQYF
TRBV5-6 CASSLEGGAPIYGYTF
TRBV10-3 CAIRPGQGTGELFF
TRBV18 CASSPGQGTYGYTF
TRBV6-1 CASSEEQGMIEKLFF
TRBV30 CAWRRVNSPLHF
TRBV7-3 CASSIQGTHGETQYF
TRBV5-4 CASSLVGGHEQYF
TRBV27 CASSLIQGAGYTF
TRBV19 CASSWISEATQAFF
TRBV5-1 CASSLARGNTEAFF
TRBV9 CASSVAGEETQYF
TRBV7-2 CASSRDSNTGELFF
TRBV6-2/TRBV6-3 CASTPGRGETQYF
TRBV7-2 CASSLERGSYNEQFF
TRBV29-1 CSVAAEMSYEQYF
TRBV3-1/TRBV3-2 CASSLLSGGGYGYTF
TRBV20-1 CSASRGQTQYF
TRBV10-3 CAISDRTGQRNQPQHF
TRBV11-2 CASSLGLAGAYEQYF
TRBV5-1 CASSSGNTNTEAFF
TRBV19 CASSLNRVGQPQHF
TRBV28 CASSSRHVVNTEAFF
TRBV4-3 CASSHDRAEVEQYF
TRBV27 CASSLSKGGVPYGYTF
TRBV6-6 CASRRGTSGVSSYNEQFF
TRBV11-3 CASSFNGWELFF
TRBV10-2 CASSWDISNQPQHF
TRBV6-5 CASSRAGGNTEAFF
TRBV6-4 CASSDGTGTGGSDTQYF
TRBV4-1 CASSQVNRDTDTQYF
TRBV29-1 CSVETQENTEAFF
TRBV7-3 CASSPGTGRETQYF
TRBV7-2 CASSLRGGSSYEQYF
TRBV19 CASSIRRDQPQHF
TRBV6-5 CASSYSAGVGQPQHF
TRBV9 CASSVDAGWDSPLHF
TRBV28 CASYSTHPNSPLHF
TRBV21-1 CASSTRKDSIYEQYF
TRBV29-1 CSVAGTGMIQQYF
TRBV19 CASSLQATSYEQYF
TRBV30 CAWLGTGDEQYF
TRBV7-8 CASSFLRGSSTNEKLFF
TRBV2 CASSSDRQDNQPQHF
TRBV27 CASRRRQGDEKLFF
TRBV15 CATSGGSADTQYF
TRBV10-3 CAISGTQGAREQYF
TRBV6-6 CASSYVGTGNTIYF
TRBV19 CASSIDGAGGETQYF
TRBV9 CASSLGGQGRGEQFF
TRBV7-9 CASSSPDRGQETQYF
TRBV7-3 CASSESRGYTEAFF
TRBV3-1/TRBV3-2 CASSPGGRSGSYEQYF
TRBV30 CASYRGTLDTQYF
TRBV21-1 CASSKDGDFQETQYF
TRBV7-2 CASSLGLRNQPQHF
TRBV5-1 CASRETNYGYTF